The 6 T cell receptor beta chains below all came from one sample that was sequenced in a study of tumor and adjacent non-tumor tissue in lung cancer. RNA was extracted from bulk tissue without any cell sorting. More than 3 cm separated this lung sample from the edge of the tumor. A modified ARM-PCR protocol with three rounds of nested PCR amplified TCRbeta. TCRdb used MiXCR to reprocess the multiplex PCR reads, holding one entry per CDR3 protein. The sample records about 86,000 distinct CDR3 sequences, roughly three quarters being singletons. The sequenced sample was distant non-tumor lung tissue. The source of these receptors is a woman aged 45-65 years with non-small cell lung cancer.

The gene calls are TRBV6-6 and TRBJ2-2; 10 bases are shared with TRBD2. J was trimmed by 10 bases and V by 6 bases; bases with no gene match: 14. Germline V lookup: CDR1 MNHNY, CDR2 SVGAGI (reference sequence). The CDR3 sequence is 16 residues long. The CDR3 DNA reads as TGTGCCAGCAGGGACAGCGGGAGGGCTTTGTCCGTGGAGCTGTTTTTT. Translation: CASRDSGRALSVELFF.

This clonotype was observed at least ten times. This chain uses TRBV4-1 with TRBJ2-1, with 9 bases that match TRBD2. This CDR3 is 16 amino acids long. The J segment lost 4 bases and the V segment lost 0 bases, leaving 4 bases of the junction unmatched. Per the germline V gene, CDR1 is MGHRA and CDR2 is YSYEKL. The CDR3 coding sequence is TGCGCCAGCAGCCAAGACCGGCGGGAGGGATACAATGAGCAGTTCTTC. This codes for CASSQDRREGYNEQFF.

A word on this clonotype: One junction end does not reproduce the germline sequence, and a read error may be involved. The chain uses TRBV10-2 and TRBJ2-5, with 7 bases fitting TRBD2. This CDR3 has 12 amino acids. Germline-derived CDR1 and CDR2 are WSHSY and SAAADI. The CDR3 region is CASSWEGGTQHF. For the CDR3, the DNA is TGCGCCAGCAGTTGGGAGGGAGGGACCCAGCACTTC.

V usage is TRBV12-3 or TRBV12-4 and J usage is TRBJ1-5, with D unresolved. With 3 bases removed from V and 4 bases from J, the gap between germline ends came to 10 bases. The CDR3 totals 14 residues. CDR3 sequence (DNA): TGTGCCAGCAGTTTCATGGCGGCGAATCAGCCCCAGCATTTT. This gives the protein CASSFMAANQPQHF.

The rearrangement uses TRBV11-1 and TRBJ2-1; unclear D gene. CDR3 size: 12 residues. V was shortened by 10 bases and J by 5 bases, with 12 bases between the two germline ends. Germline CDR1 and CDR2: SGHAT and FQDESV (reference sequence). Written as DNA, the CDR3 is TGTGCCACATCACGTGTCAACAATGAGCAGTTCTTC. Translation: CATSRVNNEQFF.

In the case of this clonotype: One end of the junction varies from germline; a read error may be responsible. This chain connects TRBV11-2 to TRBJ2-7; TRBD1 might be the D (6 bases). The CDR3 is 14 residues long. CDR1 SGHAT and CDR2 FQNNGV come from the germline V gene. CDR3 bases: TGTGCTAGCAGCCAGACGGACAGTGCCTACGAGCAGTACTTC. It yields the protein CASSQTDSAYEQYF.